The following is a TCR beta chain sequence with its context. Produced via immunoSEQ multiplex PCR; TCRdb's table is partial and in-frame only. The sample records approximately 100,000 clones, approximately 89% being singletons. This sample stems from a study of T cell changes during pregnancy in multiple sclerosis. Germline V gives CDR1 SGDLS, CDR2 YYNGEE. The CDR3 has 15 residues. Trimming took off 5 bases at V and 0 bases at J, with 12 bases between the two ends. Sample: peripheral blood, taken after pregnancy. The clonotype originates from a female donor with multiple sclerosis, enrolled in a pregnancy study. The rearrangement links TRBV9 to TRBJ2-1; D gene ambiguous. CDR3 amino acids: CASSPIPSSYNEQFF. Here the CDR3 DNA reads TGTGCCAGCAGTCCTATTCCGAGCTCCTACAATGAGCAGTTCTTC. Looking up the rest from reference TRBV9 and TRBJ2-1 gives the full variable domain: DSGVTQTPKHLITATGQRVTLRCSPRSGDLSVYWYQQSLDQGLQFLIQYYNGEERAKGNILERFSAQQFPDLHSELNLSSLELGDSALYFCASSPIPSSYNEQFFGPGTRLTVL.